These 23 T cell receptor beta chains originate from one sample sequenced in a study of T cells in Graves' hyperthyroidism and ophthalmopathy (dated by TCRdb to the late 2010s). Receptors were amplified or captured by multiplex PCR. TCRdb lists the instrument as Illumina HiSeq 2000. TCR beta CDR3 regions were amplified from RNA transcripts. The first round of RT-PCR for the TCR CDR3 was performed with the HTBI primer set and the Qiagen OneStep RT-PCR kit. TCRdb reanalyzed the raw reads on its own, using fastp at Q25 for trimming and MiXCR for clone calling, and kept in-frame beta chains. Identical CDR3 protein sequences are pooled into one entry, listed with their most common genes and DNA. The sample contains roughly 380,000 distinct CDR3 sequences, more than 11% of them found a single time. Of the sample, 9.5% to 12% falls within the top ten clones. Material: blood. The source of these receptors is a woman aged 60 to 75 with Graves' hyperthyroidism.

This clonotype was found a few times. The chain joins TRBV18 to TRBJ2-2, with no clear D. The CDR3 is 14 residues long. Trimming left V 0 bases short and J 5 bases short, with 7 bases between. From germline, CDR1 is KGHSH and CDR2 LQKENI. The CDR3, as DNA: TGTGCCAGCTCACCACCGTCGGAGACCGGGGAGCTGTTTTTT. Protein sequence: CASSPPSETGELFF.

The table lists this clonotype with a few counts. This rearrangement joins TRBV7-3 to TRBJ2-7; maybe TRBD1 (6 bases). Looked up from germline, CDR1 is SGHTA and CDR2 is FQGTGA. Deletions cut 4 bases from V and 3 bases from J, with 13 bases between. The CDR3 runs 14 residues. CDR3 in amino acids: CASSWGPGYYEQYF. CDR3 DNA: TGTGCCAGCAGCTGGGGGCCAGGGTACTACGAGCAGTACTTC.

This clonotype was detected ten times or more. This chain uses TRBV28 with TRBJ2-3; D is uncertain. Germline values: CDR1 MDHEN, CDR2 SYDVKM. Trimming took off 4 bases at V and 0 bases at J, with 11 bases between the two ends. CDR3 length equals 15 residues. CDR3 in amino acids: CASSSTPPSTDTQYF. In nucleotides, the CDR3 is TGTGCCAGCAGTTCCACCCCCCCTAGCACAGATACGCAGTATTTT.

This clonotype was counted at least ten times. V usage is TRBV20-1 and J usage is TRBJ2-1; TRBD2 aligns across 9 bases. The V gene's germline CDR1 is DFQATT and CDR2 SNEGSKA (reference sequence). CDR3 length: 13 residues. Trimming at V came to 5 bases and at J to 9 bases, leaving 8 bases not matched to a gene. The CDR3 reads CSAGFVAGVEQFF. CDR3 DNA: TGCAGTGCTGGTTTCGTAGCGGGAGTTGAGCAGTTCTTC.

The sample holds many counts of this clonotype. This rearrangement joins TRBV12-3 or TRBV12-4 to TRBJ1-2; D uncertain. V was cut by 3 bases and J by 7 bases, with 12 bases left in between. The CDR3 runs to 13 residues. The CDR3: CASSLRGGGGYTF. Here the CDR3 DNA reads TGTGCCAGCAGTTTGCGGGGTGGAGGTGGCTACACCTTC.

The V and J genes are TRBV7-9 and TRBJ2-3, with 12 bases matching TRBD2. The germline V gene encodes CDR1 SEHNR and CDR2 FQNEAQ (reference sequence). V lost 1 base to trimming and J lost 3 bases; unmatched junction nucleotides: 14. This CDR3 has 20 amino acids. DNA for the CDR3: TGTGCCAGCAGCTTAGGGGGGGGACTAGCGGGCCTGAGGAGTACAGATACGCAGTATTTT. It encodes CASSLGGGLAGLRSTDTQYF.

The V and J genes are TRBV4-1 and TRBJ2-1; no clear D. With 1 base removed from V and 11 bases from J, the gap between germline ends came to 9 bases. The CDR3 runs 12 residues. Germline CDR1 and CDR2: MGHRA and YSYEKL. The CDR3 bases are TGCGCCAGCAGCCAAGGTGGTAGAAAGCAGTTCTTC. Its protein is CASSQGGRKQFF.

This clonotype was counted at least ten times. CDR3 nucleotide sequence: TGTGCCAGCAGCCCCGACAGCCGCTACACCTTC. Translating it yields CASSPDSRYTF. The chain combines TRBV28 with TRBJ1-2, with a possible D match to TRBD1 (5 bases). The ends were cut back, 6 bases at V and 9 bases at J, with 11 bases in the middle. This CDR3 has 11 residues. Germline V lookup: CDR1 MDHEN, CDR2 SYDVKM.

This clonotype was recorded a few times. The rearrangement links TRBV6-2 or TRBV6-3 to TRBJ1-2; the D is unclear. The V gene's germline CDR1 is MNHEY and CDR2 SVGEGT. The V and J ends lost 2 bases and 8 bases respectively, with 6 bases between them. This CDR3 comprises 11 residues. The CDR3 DNA follows: TGTGCCAGCAGTTACCCACAGGGCTACACCTTC. Encoded protein: CASSYPQGYTF.

The CDR3 sequence: CASDRGSSYNSPLHF. The CDR3 region has the DNA TGTGCCAGCGATCGGGGGAGCTCCTATAATTCACCCCTCCACTTT. The chain joins TRBV9 to TRBJ1-6, with D possibly matching TRBD1 (5 bases). The germline V and J ends were trimmed by 7 bases and 0 bases, with 11 bases remaining between them. This CDR3 contains 15 residues. Germline assignment: CDR1 SGDLS and CDR2 YYNGEE.

To note about this clonotype: Possible read error: a much larger clone is one base away. This chain links TRBV7-3 with TRBJ2-5, with D possibly TRBD2 on 6 matching bases. CDR1 SGHTA and CDR2 FQGTGA come from the germline V gene. The length of the CDR3 is 13 residues. Trimming cost V 5 bases and J 2 bases, with 9 bases left between them. The CDR3 DNA follows: TGTGCCAGCAGCGCCGGGGGACAAGAGACCCAGTACTTC. Protein product: CASSAGGQETQYF.

This clonotype was picked up many times. V gene TRBV6-1 combines with J gene TRBJ2-7, with TRBD2 matching over 8 bases. CDR1 and CDR2 from the germline V gene are MNHNS and SASEGT. J lost 6 bases, V lost 6 bases, and 10 bases had no gene match. The CDR3 length is 14 residues. The DNA of the CDR3 is TGTGCCAGCAGGGAGGGACTAGTTGGGATCGAGCAGTACTTC. This sequence encodes CASREGLVGIEQYF.

Turning to this clonotype: Being one base from a much bigger clone, this may be a read error. The chain combines TRBV12-3 or TRBV12-4 with TRBJ1-1; no firm D call. There are 14 residues in the CDR3. CDR3 sequence (DNA): TGTACCAGCAGTTTAAGACCTGCGAACACTGAAGCTTTCTTT. Protein product: CTSSLRPANTEAFF.

There are many counts of this clonotype. The V and J genes are TRBV5-1 and TRBJ2-7, with 8 bases lining up with TRBD1. CDR1 is SGHRS and CDR2 is YFSETQ in the germline V gene. V lost 0 bases, J lost 2 bases, and 7 bases stayed unmatched. This CDR3 has 16 residues. This CDR3 reads CASSLGLGTGPYEQYF. Written as DNA, the CDR3 is TGCGCCAGCAGCTTGGGGCTCGGGACAGGACCCTACGAGCAGTACTTC.

Ten or more counts support this clonotype. J is TRBJ1-1 and V is TRBV6-6; a weak D match, TRBD1 (6 bases). The germline CDR1 and CDR2 sequences are MNHNY and SVGAGI (reference sequence). This CDR3 is built from 15 residues. Deletions cut 1 base from V and 3 bases from J, with 12 bases between. Here the CDR3 reads CASSYLGASDTEAFF. Here the CDR3 DNA reads TGTGCCAGCAGTTACTTGGGGGCGAGTGACACTGAAGCTTTCTTT.

This clonotype was picked up many times. The V gene is TRBV11-2, the J gene TRBJ1-1; no definite D call. Germline CDR1 reads SGHAT; CDR2 reads FQNNGV. The ends were cut back, 1 base at V and 10 bases at J, with 13 bases in the middle. This CDR3 spans 13 amino acids. The CDR3 region is CASSLGWSDGAFF. The CDR3 nucleotides read TGTGCCAGCAGCTTAGGCTGGTCTGATGGAGCTTTCTTT.

V usage is TRBV11-2 and J usage is TRBJ1-6; D ambiguous. The CDR3 loop spans 12 amino acids. The germline V gene has CDR1 SGHAT and CDR2 FQNNGV. V was trimmed by 8 bases and J by 8 bases, leaving 10 bases between them. The chain's CDR3 is CASLSPDSPLHF. DNA for the CDR3: TGTGCCAGCTTAAGCCCCGATTCACCCCTCCACTTT.

The CDR3 is CASSLILGGTSGRANEQFF. The CDR3 coding sequence is TGTGCCAGCAGTTTAATTCTTGGGGGGACTAGCGGGAGGGCAAATGAGCAGTTCTTC. The chain uses TRBV12-3 or TRBV12-4 and TRBJ2-1; the match to TRBD2 covers 16 bases. The CDR3 has 19 amino acids. J lost 7 bases, V lost 2 bases, and 11 bases had no gene match.

Remarks on this clonotype: The junction and the germline gene differ at one end; a read error may be behind it. The gene calls are TRBV18 and TRBJ1-5; 7 bases agree with TRBD1. Germline-derived CDR1 and CDR2 are KGHSH and LQKENI. CDR3 length: 16 amino acids. CDR3 bases: TGTGCCAGCTCACCAACAGGGGCGGGTGGCAATCGGCCCCAGCATTTT. This sequence encodes CASSPTGAGGNRPQHF.

There are many counts of this clonotype. An end of the junction differs from the germline gene, which may be a read error. The V and J genes are TRBV7-7 and TRBJ2-1; tentative D call: TRBD2 (6 bases). Germline V gives CDR1 SSHAT, CDR2 FNYEAQ (reference sequence). The CDR3 runs to 16 residues. The CDR3 nucleotides read TGTGCTAGCAGCCCCTCGGGCGGGGTTACCTACAATGAGCAGTTCTTC. The encoded protein is CASSPSGGVTYNEQFF.

This clonotype has a count of ten or more. This sequence joins TRBV2 and TRBJ2-1; a weak D match, TRBD2 (5 bases). Trimming removed 6 bases from V and 6 bases from J, with 9 bases in between. CDR1 is SNHLY, CDR2 FYNNEI, per germline. CDR3 length: 12 residues. This chain's CDR3 is CASRRAANEQFF. The CDR3 region has the DNA TGTGCCAGCAGGAGAGCGGCCAATGAGCAGTTCTTC.

This clonotype was counted many times. This chain uses TRBV12-3 or TRBV12-4 with TRBJ1-2, with TRBD1 matching 9 bases. The length of the CDR3 is 15 residues. The junction had 7 bases not matched to a gene; V was cut back by 5 bases and J by 3 bases. This CDR3 is CASSLGQGRDYGYTF. CDR3 sequence (DNA): TGTGCCAGCAGTCTTGGACAGGGGCGCGACTATGGCTACACCTTC.

Note on this clonotype: This may come from a read error, since a much larger clone is one base off. The rearrangement uses TRBV30 and TRBJ2-6; the D gene is possibly TRBD2 (5 bases). V gave up 2 bases and J gave up 3 bases, with 8 bases separating them. CDR1 and CDR2 from the germline V gene are GTSNPN and SVGIG (reference sequence). The CDR3 contains 14 residues. The CDR3 DNA reads as TGTGCCTGGAGTAACGGGGTTGGGGCCAACGTCCTGACTTTC. Translating gives CAWSNGVGANVLTF.